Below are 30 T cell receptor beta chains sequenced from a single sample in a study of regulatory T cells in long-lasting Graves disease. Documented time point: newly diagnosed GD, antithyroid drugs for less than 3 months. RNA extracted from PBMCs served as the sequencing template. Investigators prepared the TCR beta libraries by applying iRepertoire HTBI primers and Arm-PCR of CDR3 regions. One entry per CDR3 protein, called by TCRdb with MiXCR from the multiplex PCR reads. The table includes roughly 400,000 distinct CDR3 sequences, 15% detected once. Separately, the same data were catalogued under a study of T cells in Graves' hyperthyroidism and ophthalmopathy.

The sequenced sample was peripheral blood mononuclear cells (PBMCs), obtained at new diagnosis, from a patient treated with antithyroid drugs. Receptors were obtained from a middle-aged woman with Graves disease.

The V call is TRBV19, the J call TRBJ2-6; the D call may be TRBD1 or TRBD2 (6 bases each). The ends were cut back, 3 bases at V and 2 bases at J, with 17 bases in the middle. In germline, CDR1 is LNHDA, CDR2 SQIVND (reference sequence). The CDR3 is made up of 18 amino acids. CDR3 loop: CASSIPQGLDPGANVLTF. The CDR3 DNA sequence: TGTGCCAGTAGTATCCCACAGGGACTGGACCCTGGGGCCAACGTCCTGACTTTC.

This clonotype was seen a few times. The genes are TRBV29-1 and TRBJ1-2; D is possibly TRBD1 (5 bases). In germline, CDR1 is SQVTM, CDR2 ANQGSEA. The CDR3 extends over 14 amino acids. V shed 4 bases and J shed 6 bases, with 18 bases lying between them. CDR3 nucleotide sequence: TGCAGCGTTGGTGGGGCGGACAAGGCCCATGGCTACACCTTC. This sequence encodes CSVGGADKAHGYTF.

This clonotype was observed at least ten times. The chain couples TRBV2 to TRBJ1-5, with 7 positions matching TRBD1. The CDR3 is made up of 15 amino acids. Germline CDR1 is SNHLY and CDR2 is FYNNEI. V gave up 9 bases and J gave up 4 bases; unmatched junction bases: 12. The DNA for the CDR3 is TGTGCCAGTAAAAGCGCCGGGACAGAAAATCAGCCCCAGCATTTT. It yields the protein CASKSAGTENQPQHF.

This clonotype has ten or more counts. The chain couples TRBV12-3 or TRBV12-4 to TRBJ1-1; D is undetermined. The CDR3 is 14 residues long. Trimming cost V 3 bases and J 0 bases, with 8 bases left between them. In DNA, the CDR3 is TGTGCCAGCAGTTTGAAGTCCCTGAACACTGAAGCTTTCTTT. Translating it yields CASSLKSLNTEAFF.

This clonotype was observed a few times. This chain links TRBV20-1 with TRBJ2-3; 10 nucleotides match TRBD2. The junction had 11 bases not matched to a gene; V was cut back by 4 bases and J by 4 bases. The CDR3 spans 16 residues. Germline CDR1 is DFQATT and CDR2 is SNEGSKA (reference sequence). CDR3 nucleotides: TGCAGTGCTATTGGGCTAGCGGGGGCAGGTTCAGATACGCAGTATTTT. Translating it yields CSAIGLAGAGSDTQYF.

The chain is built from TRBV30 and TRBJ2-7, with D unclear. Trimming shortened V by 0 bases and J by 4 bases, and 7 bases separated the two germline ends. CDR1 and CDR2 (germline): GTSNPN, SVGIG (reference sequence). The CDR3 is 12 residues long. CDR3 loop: CAWSVLRYEQYF. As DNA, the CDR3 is TGTGCCTGGAGTGTGCTACGGTACGAGCAGTACTTC.

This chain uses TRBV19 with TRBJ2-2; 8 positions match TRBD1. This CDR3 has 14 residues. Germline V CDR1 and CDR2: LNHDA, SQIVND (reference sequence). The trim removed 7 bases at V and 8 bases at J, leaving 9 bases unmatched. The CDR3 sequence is CASKAGGHIGELFF. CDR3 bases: TGTGCCAGTAAGGCAGGGGGCCATATAGGGGAGCTGTTTTTT.

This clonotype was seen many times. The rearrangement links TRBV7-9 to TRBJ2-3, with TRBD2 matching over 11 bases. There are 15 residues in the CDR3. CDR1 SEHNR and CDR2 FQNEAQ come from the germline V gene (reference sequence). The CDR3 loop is CATSQLAGVPDTQYF. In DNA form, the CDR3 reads TGTGCGACCAGCCAACTAGCGGGAGTCCCAGATACGCAGTATTTT.

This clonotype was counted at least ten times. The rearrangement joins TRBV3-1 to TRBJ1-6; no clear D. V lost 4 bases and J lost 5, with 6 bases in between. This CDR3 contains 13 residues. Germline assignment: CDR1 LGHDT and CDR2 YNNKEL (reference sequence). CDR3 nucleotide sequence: TGTGCCAGCAGCCGAGGCGATAATTCACCCCTCCACTTT. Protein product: CASSRGDNSPLHF.

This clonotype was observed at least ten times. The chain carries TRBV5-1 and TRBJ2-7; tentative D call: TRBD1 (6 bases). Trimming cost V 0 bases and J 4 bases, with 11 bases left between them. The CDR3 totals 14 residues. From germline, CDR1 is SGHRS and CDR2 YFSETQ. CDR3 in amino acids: CASSLGGHDYEQYF. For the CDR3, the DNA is TGCGCCAGCAGCTTGGGGGGACACGATTACGAGCAGTACTTC.

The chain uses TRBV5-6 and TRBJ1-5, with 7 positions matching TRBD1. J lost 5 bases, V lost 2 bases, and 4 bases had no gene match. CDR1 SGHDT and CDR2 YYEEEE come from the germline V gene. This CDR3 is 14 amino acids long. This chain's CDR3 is CASSFWDRDQPQHF. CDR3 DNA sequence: TGTGCCAGCAGCTTCTGGGACAGAGATCAGCCCCAGCATTTT.

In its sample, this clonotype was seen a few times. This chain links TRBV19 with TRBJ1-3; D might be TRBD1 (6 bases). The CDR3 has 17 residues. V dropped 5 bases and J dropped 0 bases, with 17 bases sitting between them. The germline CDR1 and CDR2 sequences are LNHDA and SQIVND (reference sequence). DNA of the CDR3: TGTGCCAGTAGTCTCCTAACGACAGGACCCTCTGGAAACACCATATATTTT. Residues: CASSLLTTGPSGNTIYF.

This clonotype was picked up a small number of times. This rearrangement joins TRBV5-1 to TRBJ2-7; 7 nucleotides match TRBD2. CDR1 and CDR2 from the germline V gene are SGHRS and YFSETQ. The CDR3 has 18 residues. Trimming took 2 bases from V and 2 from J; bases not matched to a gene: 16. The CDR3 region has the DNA TGCGCCAGCAGCTTAAAAGGGCGGGAGATCTTCGCCACCTACGAGCAGTACTTC. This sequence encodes CASSLKGREIFATYEQYF.

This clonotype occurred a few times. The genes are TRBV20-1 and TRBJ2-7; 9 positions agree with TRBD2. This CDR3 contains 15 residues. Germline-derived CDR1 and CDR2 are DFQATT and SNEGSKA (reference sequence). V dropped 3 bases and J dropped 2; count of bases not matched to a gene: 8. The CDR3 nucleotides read TGCAGTGCTAGGCTTAGCGGGAGAGCCCCCTACGAGCAGTACTTC. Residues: CSARLSGRAPYEQYF.

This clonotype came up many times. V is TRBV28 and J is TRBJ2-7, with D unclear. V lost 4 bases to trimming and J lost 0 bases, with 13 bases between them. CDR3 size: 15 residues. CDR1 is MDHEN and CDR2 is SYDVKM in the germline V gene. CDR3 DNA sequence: TGTGCCAGCAGTTCCGTGGCGCCAGACTCCTACGAGCAGTACTTC. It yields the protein CASSSVAPDSYEQYF.

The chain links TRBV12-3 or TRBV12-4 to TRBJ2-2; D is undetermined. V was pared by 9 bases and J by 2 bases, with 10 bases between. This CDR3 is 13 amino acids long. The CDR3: CASGGFNTGELFF. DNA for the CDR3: TGTGCCAGTGGCGGATTCAACACCGGGGAGCTGTTTTTT.

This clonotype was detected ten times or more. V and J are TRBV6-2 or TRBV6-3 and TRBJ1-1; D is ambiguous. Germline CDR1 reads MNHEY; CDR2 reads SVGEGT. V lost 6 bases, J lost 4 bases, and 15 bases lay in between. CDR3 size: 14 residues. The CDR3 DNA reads TGTGCCAGCAGAAGGGATCAACGAGGCACTGAAGCTTTCTTT. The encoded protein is CASRRDQRGTEAFF.

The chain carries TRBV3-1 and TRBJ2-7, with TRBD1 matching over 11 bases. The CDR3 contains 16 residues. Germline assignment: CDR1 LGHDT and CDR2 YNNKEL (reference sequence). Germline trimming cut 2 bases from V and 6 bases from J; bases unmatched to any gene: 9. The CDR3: CASSQSSGTGGCEQYF. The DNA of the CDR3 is TGTGCCAGCAGCCAATCCTCCGGGACAGGGGGGTGCGAGCAGTACTTC.

The CDR3 here is CASRSSGSSSYNEQFF. Here the CDR3 DNA reads TGTGCCAGCAGATCTAGCGGCTCTAGCTCCTACAATGAGCAGTTCTTC. The chain couples TRBV7-9 to TRBJ2-1, with 7 bases fitting TRBD2. V gave up 6 bases and J gave up 0 bases; unmatched junction bases: 8. The CDR3 is 16 residues long. Germline V gene lookup returns CDR1 SEHNR and CDR2 FQNEAQ (reference sequence).

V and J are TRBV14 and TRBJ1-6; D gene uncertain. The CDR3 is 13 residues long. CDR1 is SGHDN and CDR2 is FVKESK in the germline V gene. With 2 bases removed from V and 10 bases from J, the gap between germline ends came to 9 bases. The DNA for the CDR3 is TGTGCCAGCAGCCAACCAGGTTTATCACCCCTCCACTTT. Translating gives CASSQPGLSPLHF.

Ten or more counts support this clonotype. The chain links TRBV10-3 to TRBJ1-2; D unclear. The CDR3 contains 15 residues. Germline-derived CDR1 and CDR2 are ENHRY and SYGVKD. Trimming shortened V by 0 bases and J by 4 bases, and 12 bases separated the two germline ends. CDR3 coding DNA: TGTGCCATCAGTGAGTCCGCGGGAGCCGTCTATGGCTACACCTTC. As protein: CAISESAGAVYGYTF.

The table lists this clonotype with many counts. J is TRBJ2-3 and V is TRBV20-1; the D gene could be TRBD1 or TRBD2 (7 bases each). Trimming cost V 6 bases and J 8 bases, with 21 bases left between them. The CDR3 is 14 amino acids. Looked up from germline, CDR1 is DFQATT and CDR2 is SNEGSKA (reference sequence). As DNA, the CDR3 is TGCAGTGCCAACTCCAGGGGGGGAGGAGGTACGCAGTATTTT. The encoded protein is CSANSRGGGGTQYF.

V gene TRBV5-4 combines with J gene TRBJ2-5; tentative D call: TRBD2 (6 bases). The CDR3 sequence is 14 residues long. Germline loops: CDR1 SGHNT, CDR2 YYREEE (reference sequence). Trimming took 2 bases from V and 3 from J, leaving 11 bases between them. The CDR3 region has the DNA TGTGCCAGCAGCTTCTTTGGAGGGGAAGAGACCCAGTACTTC. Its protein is CASSFFGGEETQYF.

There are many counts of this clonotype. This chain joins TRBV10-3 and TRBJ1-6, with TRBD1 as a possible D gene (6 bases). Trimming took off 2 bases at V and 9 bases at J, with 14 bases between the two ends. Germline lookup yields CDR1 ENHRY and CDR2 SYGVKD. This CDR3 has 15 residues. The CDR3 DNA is TGTGCCATCAGTGAGGACACAGGGTCGGTTTCACCCCTCCACTTT. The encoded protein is CAISEDTGSVSPLHF.

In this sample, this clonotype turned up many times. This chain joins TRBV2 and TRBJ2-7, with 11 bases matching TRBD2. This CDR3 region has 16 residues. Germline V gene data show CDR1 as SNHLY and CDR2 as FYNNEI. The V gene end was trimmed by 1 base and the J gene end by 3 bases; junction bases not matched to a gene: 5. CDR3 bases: TGTGCCAGCAGTGAAGGGACTAGCGGGCCTTTCTACGAGCAGTACTTC. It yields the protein CASSEGTSGPFYEQYF.

CDR3 coding DNA: TGTGCCAGCAGCCCCGGACTAGCGGGAGCCGAGAGCACAGATACGCAGTATTTT. Translated, it gives CASSPGLAGAESTDTQYF. The chain links TRBV11-2 to TRBJ2-3; 13 nucleotides match TRBD2. The CDR3 consists of 18 residues. After removal of 5 bases from V and 0 bases from J, the junction contained 8 bases not matched to a gene. Germline CDR1 is SGHAT and CDR2 is FQNNGV.

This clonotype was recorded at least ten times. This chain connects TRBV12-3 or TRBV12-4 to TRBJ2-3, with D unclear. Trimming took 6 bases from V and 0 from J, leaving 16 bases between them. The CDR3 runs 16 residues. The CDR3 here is CASSQKDGASTDTQYF. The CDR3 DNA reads TGTGCCAGCAGCCAAAAGGACGGAGCTAGCACAGATACGCAGTATTTT.

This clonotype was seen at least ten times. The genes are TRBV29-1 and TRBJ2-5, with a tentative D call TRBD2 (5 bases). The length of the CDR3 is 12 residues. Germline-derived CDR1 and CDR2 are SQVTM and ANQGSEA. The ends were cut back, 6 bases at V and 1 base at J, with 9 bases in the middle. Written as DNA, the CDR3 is TGCAGCGTACTAGAGGGCCAAGAGACCCAGTACTTC. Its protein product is CSVLEGQETQYF.

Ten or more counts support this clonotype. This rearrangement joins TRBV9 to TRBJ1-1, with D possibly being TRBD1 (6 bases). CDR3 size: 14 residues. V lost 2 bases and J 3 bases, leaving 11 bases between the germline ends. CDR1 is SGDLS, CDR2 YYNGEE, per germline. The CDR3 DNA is TGTGCCAGCAGCGTGGGGGCGGGATACACTGAAGCTTTCTTT. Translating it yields CASSVGAGYTEAFF.

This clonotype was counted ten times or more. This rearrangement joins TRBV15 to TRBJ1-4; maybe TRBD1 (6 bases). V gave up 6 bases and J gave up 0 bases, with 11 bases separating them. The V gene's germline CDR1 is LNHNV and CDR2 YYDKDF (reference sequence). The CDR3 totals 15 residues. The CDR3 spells CATSQGRATNEKLFF. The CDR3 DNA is TGTGCCACCAGTCAGGGGAGAGCAACTAATGAAAAACTGTTTTTT.